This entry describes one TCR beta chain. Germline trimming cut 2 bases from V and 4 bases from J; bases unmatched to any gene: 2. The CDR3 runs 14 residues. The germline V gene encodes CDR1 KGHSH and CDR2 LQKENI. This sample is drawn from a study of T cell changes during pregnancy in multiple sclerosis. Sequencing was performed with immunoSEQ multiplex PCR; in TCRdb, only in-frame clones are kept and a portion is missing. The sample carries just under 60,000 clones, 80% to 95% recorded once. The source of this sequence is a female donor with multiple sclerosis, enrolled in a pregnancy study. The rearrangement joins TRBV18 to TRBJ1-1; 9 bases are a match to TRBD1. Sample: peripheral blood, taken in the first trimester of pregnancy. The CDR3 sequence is CASSPWTGVTEAFF. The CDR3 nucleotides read TGTGCCAGCTCACCATGGACAGGGGTCACTGAAGCTTTCTTT.